The clone carrying this T cell receptor (beta chain) showed up just a few times. Its specificity is not known. The CDR3 is 19 amino acids. CDR1 and CDR2 (germline): MNHNS, SASEGT. Between the trimmed V and J ends, which lost 2 bases and 2 bases, there was a span of 22 bases. Healthy bone marrow donors made up the cohort. The sample comes from a study of cytomegalovirus exposure and HLA in healthy donors. Whole-study results and caveats: A classifier reportedly called cytomegalovirus status with high sensitivity and specificity.

The study ran its PCR with 60 Vbeta and 13 Jbeta primers. TCRdb keeps only in-frame clones here, not all; method: immunoSEQ multiplex PCR. Of more than 150,000 clones detected, roughly 88% appear once; the ten largest clones hold 0.95% to 1.5%. This TCR was recovered from a girl under 10 years old in good health and CMV-seropositive. Specimen: PBMCs. The chain couples TRBV6-1 to TRBJ1-5; TRBD1 might be the D (5 bases). CDR3 amino acids: CASSEQSARVVVGNQPQHF. The CDR3 DNA is TGTGCCAGCAGTGAACAGTCTGCCAGGGTCGTCGTAGGCAATCAGCCCCAGCATTTT.